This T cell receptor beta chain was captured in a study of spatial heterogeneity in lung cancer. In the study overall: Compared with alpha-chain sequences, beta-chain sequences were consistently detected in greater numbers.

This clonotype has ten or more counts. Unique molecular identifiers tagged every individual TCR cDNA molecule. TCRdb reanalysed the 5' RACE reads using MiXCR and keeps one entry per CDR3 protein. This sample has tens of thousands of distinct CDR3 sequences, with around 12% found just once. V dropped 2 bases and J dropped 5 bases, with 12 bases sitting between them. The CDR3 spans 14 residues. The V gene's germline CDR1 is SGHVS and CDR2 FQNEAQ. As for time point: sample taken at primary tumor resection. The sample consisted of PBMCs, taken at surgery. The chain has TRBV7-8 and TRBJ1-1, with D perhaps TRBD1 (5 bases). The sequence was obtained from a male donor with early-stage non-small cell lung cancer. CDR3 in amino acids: CASSLNIWGTEAFF. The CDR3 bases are TGTGCCAGCAGCTTAAACATCTGGGGGACTGAAGCTTTCTTT. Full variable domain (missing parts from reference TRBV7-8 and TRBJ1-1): GAGVSQSPRYKVAKRGQDVALRCDPISGHVSLFWYQQALGQGPEFLTYFQNEAQLDKSGLPSDRFFAERPEGSVSTLKIQRTQQEDSAVYLCASSLNIWGTEAFFGQGTRLTVV.